This is a list of T cell receptor beta chains from one sample in a study of cytomegalovirus exposure and HLA in healthy donors. Measured with immunoSEQ multiplex PCR; TCRdb has only the in-frame clones, and not every one. Of 70,000 to 95,000 clones in the sample, roughly 80% were seen once. The sequenced sample consisted of PBMCs. The receptors originated from a man between 45 and 60 years old in good health and CMV-seronegative. Each CDR3 is given with its conserved first and last residue. The D gene is left open where the match is weak. Not all rows give a size; the values are once, few, many and, for expanded clones, a class.

V: TRBV4-1
D: -
J: TRBJ2-7
size: -
CDR3: CASSQDRSGQIVSYEQYF
DNA: TGCGCCAGCAGCCAAGATAGGAGCGGACAGATTGTGTCCTACGAGCAGTACTTC

V: TRBV7-9
D: TRBD2
J: TRBJ2-3
size: -
CDR3: CASSLVSSSGGYTQYF
DNA: TGTGCCAGCAGCTTAGTTAGTTCTAGCGGGGGTTATACGCAGTATTTT

V: TRBV30
D: TRBD2
J: TRBJ2-1
size: -
CDR3: CAWSVLGLAGNNEQFF
DNA: TGTGCCTGGTCCGTTCTAGGACTAGCGGGGAACAATGAGCAGTTCTTC

V: TRBV12-5
D: -
J: TRBJ1-4
size: -
CDR3: CASGLRGEKLFF
DNA: TGTGCTAGTGGTTTGCGGGGGGAAAAACTGTTTTTT

V: TRBV29-1
D: TRBD2
J: TRBJ2-1
size: once
CDR3: CSVGLVVNEQFF
DNA: TGCAGCGTGGGACTAGTTGTCAATGAGCAGTTCTTC

V: TRBV19
D: -
J: TRBJ2-1
size: once
CDR3: CASSTQKSPSYSNEQFF
DNA: TGTGCCAGTAGTACACAAAAATCTCCATCTTATTCCAATGAGCAGTTCTTC

V: TRBV7-6
D: TRBD1
J: TRBJ1-5
size: -
CDR3: CASSGQGREPQHF
DNA: TGTGCCAGCAGCGGACAGGGGCGTGAGCCCCAGCATTTT

V: TRBV10-3
D: -
J: TRBJ1-6
size: -
CDR3: CAISESGDLNSPLHF
DNA: TGTGCCATCAGTGAGTCGGGGGACTTAAATTCACCCCTCCACTTT

V: TRBV11-3
D: -
J: TRBJ2-7
size: -
CDR3: CASSLAVYEQYF
DNA: TGTGCCAGCAGCTTAGCCGTTTACGAGCAGTACTTC

V: TRBV2
D: -
J: TRBJ1-2
size: few
CDR3: CASREDMNYGYTF
DNA: TGTGCCAGCAGGGAAGACATGAACTATGGCTACACCTTC

V: TRBV7-2
D: -
J: TRBJ1-5
size: few
CDR3: CASSLARNSNQPQHF
DNA: TGTGCCAGCAGCTTAGCGCGGAATAGCAATCAGCCCCAGCATTTT

V: TRBV5-5
D: -
J: TRBJ1-1
size: -
CDR3: CASSPRFRGEAFF
DNA: TGTGCCAGCAGCCCGAGGTTCCGGGGAGAAGCTTTCTTT

V: TRBV6-1
D: TRBD2
J: TRBJ2-5
size: -
CDR3: CATGLAGEQETQYF
DNA: TGTGCCACCGGACTAGCGGGGGAGCAAGAGACCCAGTACTTC

V: TRBV7-7
D: -
J: TRBJ1-4
size: -
CDR3: CASSLRENEKLFF
DNA: TGTGCTAGCAGCTTAAGGGAGAATGAAAAACTGTTTTTT

V: TRBV7-9
D: -
J: TRBJ1-6
size: few
CDR3: CASGQSSSYNSPLHF
DNA: TGTGCCAGCGGACAGTCGAGCTCCTATAATTCACCCCTCCACTTT

V: TRBV6-1
D: -
J: TRBJ2-3
size: -
CDR3: CASGGRYTDTQYF
DNA: TGTGCCAGCGGGGGCAGGTACACAGATACGCAGTATTTT

V: TRBV2
D: TRBD2
J: TRBJ2-5
size: -
CDR3: CASSLTGLARETQYF
DNA: TGTGCCAGCAGCCTCACGGGACTAGCACGGGAGACCCAGTACTTC

V: TRBV28
D: -
J: TRBJ1-5
size: once
CDR3: CASRYSALNQPQHF
DNA: TGTGCCAGCAGGTACTCTGCATTAAATCAGCCCCAGCATTTT

V: TRBV6-5
D: -
J: TRBJ1-1
size: few
CDR3: CASSYSRQMAVEAFF
DNA: TGTGCCAGCAGTTACTCGAGGCAGATGGCGGTTGAAGCTTTCTTT

V: TRBV6-6
D: -
J: TRBJ1-1
size: -
CDR3: CASSYNNEAFF
DNA: TGTGCCAGCAGTTACAACAACGAAGCTTTCTTT

V: TRBV18
D: -
J: TRBJ2-3
size: few
CDR3: CASSQSDSSSTDTQYF
DNA: TGTGCCAGCTCACAATCCGACAGTTCTAGCACAGATACGCAGTATTTT

V: TRBV5-6
D: TRBD2
J: TRBJ2-2
size: -
CDR3: CASSLSGGPNRGELFF
DNA: TGTGCCAGCAGCTTGAGCGGGGGCCCAAATCGGGGGGAGCTGTTTTTT

V: TRBV30
D: TRBD2
J: TRBJ2-1
size: -
CDR3: CAWTPGGNTDEQFF
DNA: TGTGCCTGGACCCCGGGGGGGAATACGGATGAGCAGTTCTTC

V: TRBV2
D: -
J: TRBJ1-2
size: -
CDR3: CASSVGGGYTF
DNA: TGTGCCAGCAGTGTAGGGGGAGGCTACACCTTC

V: TRBV11-3
D: -
J: TRBJ1-1
size: -
CDR3: CASSAGQRRTEAFF
DNA: TGTGCCAGCAGCGCCGGACAGAGGAGGACTGAAGCTTTCTTT

V: TRBV30
D: -
J: TRBJ1-5
size: -
CDR3: CAWSPGVDFNQPQHF
DNA: TGTGCCTGGAGTCCCGGTGTGGACTTCAATCAGCCCCAGCATTTT

V: TRBV6-1
D: -
J: TRBJ1-1
size: -
CDR3: CASREGGRDTEAFF
DNA: TGTGCCAGCAGAGAGGGTGGGAGGGACACTGAAGCTTTCTTT

V: TRBV30
D: -
J: TRBJ1-6
size: -
CDR3: CAWSYRESSPLHF
DNA: TGTGCCTGGAGTTACAGGGAGTCTTCACCCCTCCACTTT

V: TRBV7-2
D: -
J: TRBJ2-7
size: -
CDR3: CASSRDRFSYEQYF
DNA: TGTGCCAGCAGCAGAGACAGGTTCTCCTACGAGCAGTACTTC